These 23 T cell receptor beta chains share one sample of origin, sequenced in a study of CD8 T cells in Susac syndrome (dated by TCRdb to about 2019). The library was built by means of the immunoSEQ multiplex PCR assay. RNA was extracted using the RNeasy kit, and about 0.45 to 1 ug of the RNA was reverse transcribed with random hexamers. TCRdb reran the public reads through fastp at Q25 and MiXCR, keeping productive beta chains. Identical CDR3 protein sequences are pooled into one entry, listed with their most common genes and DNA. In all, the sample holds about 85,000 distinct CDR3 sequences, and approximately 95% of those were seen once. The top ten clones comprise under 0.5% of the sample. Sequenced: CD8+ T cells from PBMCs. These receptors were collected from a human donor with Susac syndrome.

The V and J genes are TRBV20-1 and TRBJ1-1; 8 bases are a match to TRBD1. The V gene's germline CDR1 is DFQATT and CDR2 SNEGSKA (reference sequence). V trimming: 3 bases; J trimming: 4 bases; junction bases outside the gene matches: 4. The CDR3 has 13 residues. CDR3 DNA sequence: TGCAGTGCTAGGGACAGGGAAGTCACTGAAGCTTTCTTT. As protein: CSARDREVTEAFF.

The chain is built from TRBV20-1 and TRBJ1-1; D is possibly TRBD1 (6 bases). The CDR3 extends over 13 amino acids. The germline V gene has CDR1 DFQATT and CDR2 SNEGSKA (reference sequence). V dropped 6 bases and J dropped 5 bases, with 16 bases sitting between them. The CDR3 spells CSAPPIGGTEAFF. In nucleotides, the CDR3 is TGCAGTGCACCACCCATAGGGGGAACTGAAGCTTTCTTT.

CDR3 nucleotides: TGTGCCAGCAGTCCCTGGGGGGGACAAGCCTACGAGCAGTACTTC. Amino acid sequence: CASSPWGGQAYEQYF. The genes are TRBV28 and TRBJ2-7, with D maybe TRBD2 (7 bases). CDR1 is MDHEN, CDR2 SYDVKM, per germline. Trimming cost V 5 bases and J 2 bases, with 16 bases left between them. This CDR3 has 15 amino acids.

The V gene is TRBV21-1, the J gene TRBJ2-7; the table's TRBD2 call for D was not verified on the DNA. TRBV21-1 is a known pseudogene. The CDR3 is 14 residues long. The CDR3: CANRPRTRSYEQYF. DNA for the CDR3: TGTGCCAACCGTCCCAGGACTCGTTCCTACGAGCAGTACTTC.

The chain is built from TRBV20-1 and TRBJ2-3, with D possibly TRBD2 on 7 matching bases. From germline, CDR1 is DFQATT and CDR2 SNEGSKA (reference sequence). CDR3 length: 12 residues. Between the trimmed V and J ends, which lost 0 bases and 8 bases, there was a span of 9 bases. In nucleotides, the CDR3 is TGCAGTGCTAGAGATAGGGGGGGTACGCAGTATTTT. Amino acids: CSARDRGGTQYF.

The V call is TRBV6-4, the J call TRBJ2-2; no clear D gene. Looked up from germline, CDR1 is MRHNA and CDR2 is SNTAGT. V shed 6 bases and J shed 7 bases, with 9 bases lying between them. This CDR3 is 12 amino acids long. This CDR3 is CASSQGIGELFF. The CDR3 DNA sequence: TGTGCCAGCAGCCAAGGAATCGGGGAGCTGTTTTTT.

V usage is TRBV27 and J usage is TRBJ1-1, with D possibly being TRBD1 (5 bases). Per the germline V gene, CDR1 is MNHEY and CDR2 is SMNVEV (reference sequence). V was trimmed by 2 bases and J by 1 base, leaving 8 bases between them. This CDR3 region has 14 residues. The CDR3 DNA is TGTGCCAGCAGTTTACAGGACACGAACACTGAAGCTTTCTTT. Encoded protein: CASSLQDTNTEAFF.

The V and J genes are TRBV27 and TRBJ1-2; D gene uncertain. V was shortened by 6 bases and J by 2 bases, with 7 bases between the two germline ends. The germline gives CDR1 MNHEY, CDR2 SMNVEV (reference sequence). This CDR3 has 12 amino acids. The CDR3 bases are TGTGCCAGCAGGGACCTAAACTATGGCTACACCTTC. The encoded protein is CASRDLNYGYTF.

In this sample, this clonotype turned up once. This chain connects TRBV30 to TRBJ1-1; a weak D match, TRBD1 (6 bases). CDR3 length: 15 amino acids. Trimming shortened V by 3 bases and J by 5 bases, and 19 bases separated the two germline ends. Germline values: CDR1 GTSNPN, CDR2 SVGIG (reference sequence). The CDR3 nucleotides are TGTGCCTGGAGCCTGGAGGGGGGGCGGTGGACTGAAGCTTTCTTT. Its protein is CAWSLEGGRWTEAFF.

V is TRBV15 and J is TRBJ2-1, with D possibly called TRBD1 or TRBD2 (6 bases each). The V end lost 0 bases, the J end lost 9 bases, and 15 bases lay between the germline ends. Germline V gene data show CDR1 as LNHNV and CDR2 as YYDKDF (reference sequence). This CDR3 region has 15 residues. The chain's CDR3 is CATSRDRGQGSEQFF. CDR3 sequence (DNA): TGTGCCACCAGCAGAGATCGGGGGCAGGGCAGTGAGCAGTTCTTC.

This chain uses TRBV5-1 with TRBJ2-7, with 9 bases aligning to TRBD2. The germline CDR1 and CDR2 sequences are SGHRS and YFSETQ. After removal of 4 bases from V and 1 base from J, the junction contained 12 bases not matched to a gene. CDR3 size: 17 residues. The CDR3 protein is CASSPDTLAGPSYEQYF. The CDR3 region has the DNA TGCGCCAGCAGCCCAGATACCCTAGCGGGACCTTCCTACGAGCAGTACTTC. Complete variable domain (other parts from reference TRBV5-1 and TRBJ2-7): KAGVTQTPRYLIKTRGQQVTLSCSPISGHRSVSWYQQTPGQGLQFLFEYFSETQRNKGNFPGRFSGRQFSNSRSEMNVSTLELGDSALYLCASSPDTLAGPSYEQYFGPGTRLTVT.

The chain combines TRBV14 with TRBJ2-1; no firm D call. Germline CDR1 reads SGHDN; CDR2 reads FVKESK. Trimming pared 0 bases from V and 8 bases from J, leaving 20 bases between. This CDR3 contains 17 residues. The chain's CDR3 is CASSQDYIYGRAYEQFF. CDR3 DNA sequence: TGTGCCAGCAGCCAAGATTACATTTATGGCCGGGCTTATGAGCAGTTCTTC.

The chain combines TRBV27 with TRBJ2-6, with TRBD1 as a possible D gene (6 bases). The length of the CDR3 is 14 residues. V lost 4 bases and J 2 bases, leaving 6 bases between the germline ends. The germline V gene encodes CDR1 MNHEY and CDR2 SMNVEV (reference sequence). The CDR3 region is CASSSGAGANVLTF. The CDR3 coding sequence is TGTGCCAGCAGTTCAGGGGCTGGGGCCAACGTCCTGACTTTC.

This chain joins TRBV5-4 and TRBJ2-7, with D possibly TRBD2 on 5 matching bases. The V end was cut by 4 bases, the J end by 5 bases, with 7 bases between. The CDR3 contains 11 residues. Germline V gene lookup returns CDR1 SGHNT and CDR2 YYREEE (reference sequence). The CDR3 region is CASSLSDEQYF. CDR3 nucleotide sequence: TGTGCCAGCAGCCTTAGCGACGAGCAGTACTTC.

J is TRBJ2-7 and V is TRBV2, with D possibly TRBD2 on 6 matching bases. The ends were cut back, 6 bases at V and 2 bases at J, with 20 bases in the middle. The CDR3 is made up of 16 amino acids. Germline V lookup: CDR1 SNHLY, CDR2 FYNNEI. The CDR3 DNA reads TGTGCCAGCAGGGGTGCCGGGACTGATCCCCCCTACGAGCAGTACTTC. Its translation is CASRGAGTDPPYEQYF. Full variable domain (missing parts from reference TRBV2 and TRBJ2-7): EPEVTQTPSHQVTQMGQEVILRCVPISNHLYFYWYRQILGQKVEFLVSFYNNEISEKSEIFDDQFSVERPDGSNFTLKIRSTKLEDSAMYFCASRGAGTDPPYEQYFGPGTRLTVT.

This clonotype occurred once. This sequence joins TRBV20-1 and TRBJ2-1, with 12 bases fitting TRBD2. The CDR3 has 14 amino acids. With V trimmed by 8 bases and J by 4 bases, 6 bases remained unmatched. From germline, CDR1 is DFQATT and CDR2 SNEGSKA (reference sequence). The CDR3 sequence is CSLPSGRDYNEQFF. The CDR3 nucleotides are TGCAGTCTTCCTAGCGGGAGGGATTACAATGAGCAGTTCTTC.

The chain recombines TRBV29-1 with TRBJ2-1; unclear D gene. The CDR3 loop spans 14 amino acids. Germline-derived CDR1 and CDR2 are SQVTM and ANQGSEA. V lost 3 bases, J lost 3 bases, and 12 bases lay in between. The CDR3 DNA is TGCAGCGTTGAGGTCCCATTCGACTACAATGAGCAGTTCTTC. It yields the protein CSVEVPFDYNEQFF.

The CDR3 nucleotides are TGTGCCAGCAGCGTAACAAGAGTCGGGTACAATGAGCAGTTCTTC. Amino acid sequence: CASSVTRVGYNEQFF. This chain joins TRBV7-8 and TRBJ2-1; D unclear. With 5 bases removed from V and 4 bases from J, the gap between germline ends came to 15 bases. This CDR3 region has 15 residues. Germline loops: CDR1 SGHVS, CDR2 FQNEAQ.

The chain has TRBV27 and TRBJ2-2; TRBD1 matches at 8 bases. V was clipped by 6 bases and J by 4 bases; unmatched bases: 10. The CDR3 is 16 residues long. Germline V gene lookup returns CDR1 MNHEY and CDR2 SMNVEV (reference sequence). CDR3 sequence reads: CASRGGQGRATGELFF. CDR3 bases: TGTGCCAGCAGGGGCGGACAGGGCCGGGCCACCGGGGAGCTGTTTTTT.

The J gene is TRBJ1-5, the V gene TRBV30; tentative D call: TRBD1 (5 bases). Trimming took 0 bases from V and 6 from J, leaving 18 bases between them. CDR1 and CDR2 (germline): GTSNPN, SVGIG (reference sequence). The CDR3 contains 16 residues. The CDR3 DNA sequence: TGTGCCTGGAGTGTGGGAGTGACAGATAGGAGTCAGCCCCAGCATTTT. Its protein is CAWSVGVTDRSQPQHF.

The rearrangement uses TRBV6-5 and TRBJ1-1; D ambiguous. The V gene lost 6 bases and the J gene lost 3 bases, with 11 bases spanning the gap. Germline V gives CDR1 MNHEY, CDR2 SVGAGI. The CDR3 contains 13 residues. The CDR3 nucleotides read TGTGCCAGCAGCGGTACAGTAGACACTGAAGCTTTCTTT. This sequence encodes CASSGTVDTEAFF.

This chain's CDR3 is CAWGSGTGRETQYF. CDR3 coding DNA: TGTGCCTGGGGATCCGGGACAGGTCGGGAGACCCAGTACTTC. This chain connects TRBV30 to TRBJ2-5, with 8 nucleotides matching TRBD1. The CDR3 has 14 amino acids. Germline lookup yields CDR1 GTSNPN and CDR2 SVGIG (reference sequence). The trim removed 5 bases at V and 5 bases at J, leaving 10 bases unmatched.

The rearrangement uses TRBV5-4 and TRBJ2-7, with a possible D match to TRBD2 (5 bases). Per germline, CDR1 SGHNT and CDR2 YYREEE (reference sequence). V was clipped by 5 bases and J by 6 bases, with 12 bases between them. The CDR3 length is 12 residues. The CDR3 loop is CASSLGLGEQYF. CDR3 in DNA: TGTGCCAGCAGTTTAGGACTGGGCGAGCAGTACTTC.